The TCR beta chain described here comes from a study of T-cell memory formation after mild COVID-19. Study outcomes and limitations: Whether day 37 second-wave clones are SARS-CoV-2-specific was not confirmed.

Trimming removed 3 bases at V and 2 bases at J, with 16 bases between. The CDR3 has 16 residues. Per the germline V gene, CDR1 is KGHSH and CDR2 is LQKENI. TCRdb passed the 5' RACE reads through MiXCR, listing each CDR3 protein once. In the table there are about 470,000 distinct CDR3 sequences, 15% to 20% of which are singletons. On this clonotype: The antigen remains unidentified.

Material: PBMCs or a T cell subset sorted from them (not recorded which). The chain employs TRBV18 and TRBJ1-1; D is perhaps TRBD1 (5 bases). The TCR was taken from an adult woman who had mild COVID-19 (a few samples of this study predate the infection). Cell type and time point are not known. The CDR3 loop is CASSPYWTGGNTEAFF. The CDR3 DNA sequence: TGTGCCAGCTCACCGTACTGGACCGGGGGAAACACTGAAGCTTTCTTT.